This T cell receptor beta chain was obtained from a study of response to subunit inactivated influenza vaccine. General study points: Few new T cells, the authors suggested, are recruited by each seasonal influenza vaccination.

Details on this clonotype: Its antigen is still unknown.

TCRdb re-called the RT-PCR reads with MiXCR, one entry per CDR3 protein. Of under 550,000 distinct CDR3 sequences listed, approximately 6.9% are singletons. This sequence was found in a man aged 50 to 69 who received an inactivated influenza vaccine. The starting material was PBMCs from blood, obtained less than 25 months after vaccination.

CDR3: CASSDTPGPGANEQFF. The CDR3 nucleotides read TGTGCCAGCAGTGATACTCCGGGCCCCGGGGCGAATGAGCAGTTCTTC. This rearrangement joins TRBV6-1 to TRBJ2-1; D might be TRBD1 or TRBD2, each matching 5 bases. Per the germline V gene, CDR1 is MNHNS and CDR2 is SASEGT. Trimming took off 3 bases at V and 7 bases at J, with 19 bases between the two ends. The CDR3 runs 16 residues.